Sequencing of this TCR beta chain was carried out in a study of T cell repertoires in cytomegalovirus infection (dated by TCRdb to the late 2010s). Study-level background: Because public TCR beta signatures pointed to carriage of CMV infection together with the matching HLA type, the HLA type of each donor mattered for the analysis.

The V end loses 4 bases and the J end loses 6 bases, and a stretch of 21 bases separates them. The CDR3 runs 16 residues from the cysteine to the phenylalanine. Only the CDR3 DNA is retained, 48 bases long and in frame from the first base. Looking up the germline V gene (reference sequence) yields CDR1 MNHNY and CDR2 SVGAGI. This clonotype was counted only a few times. Its antigen is unknown. Base qualities are missing; no much larger clone stands one base away. TCRdb names Illumina HiSeq 1500 as the instrument used. TCRdb reprocessing: public reads trimmed at Q25 with fastp, clones called with MiXCR, in-frame beta chains kept. Every entry covers one CDR3 protein and lists the most common genes and DNA from its rows. This sample is represented by under 250,000 distinct CDR3 sequences; 9% to 15% of them were singletons. The ten most abundant clones make up 1.5% to 2% of the sample. Findings and caveats that apply to the study as a whole: The ex vivo response was dominated by HLA-C-restricted CMV-specific TCR beta clonotypes, which also provided the single most frequent clonotype in two of eight donors. In both this cohort and an independent cohort of 352 donors, the cumulative frequency of public TCR beta family members distinguished carriers of CMV infection plus the relevant HLA type.

Rearrangement joined TRBV6-6 to TRBJ1-2; there is no confident call for the D gene. Sequenced sample: PBMCs. The sequence came from a human donor in good health (CMV status not recorded). Some clones in this sample may be carry-over from other donors' samples. CDR3 sequence: CASSSRTGKVFNGYTF. The base sequence is TGTGCCAGCAGTTCCCGGACGGGAAAAGTATTTAATGGCTACACCTTC.